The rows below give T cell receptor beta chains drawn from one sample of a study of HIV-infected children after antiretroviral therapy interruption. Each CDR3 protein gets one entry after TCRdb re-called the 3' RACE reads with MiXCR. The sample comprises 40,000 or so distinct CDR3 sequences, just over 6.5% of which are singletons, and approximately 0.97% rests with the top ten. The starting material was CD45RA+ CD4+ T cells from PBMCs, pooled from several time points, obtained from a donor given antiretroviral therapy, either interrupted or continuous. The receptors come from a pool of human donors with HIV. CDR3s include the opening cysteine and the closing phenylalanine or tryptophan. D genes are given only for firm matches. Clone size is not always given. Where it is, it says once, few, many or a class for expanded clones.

TGTGCCAGCTCACCACTCGACCGTGGCTCCTACGAGCAGTACTTC	CASSPLDRGSYEQYF	TRBV18	-	-	TRBJ2-7
TGTGCCACCAGTGATTTCCCGACTAGCGGGAGCCACAATGAGCAGTTCTTC	CATSDFPTSGSHNEQFF	TRBV24-1	many	TRBD2	TRBJ2-1
TGCAGTGTCAAGAGACAGGTTTTCAGGGGGGACACTGAAGCTTTCTTT	CSVKRQVFRGDTEAFF	TRBV20-1	many	TRBD1	TRBJ1-1
TGCAGTGCTCCTCCTCGCGGGGGGGCCTACGAGCAGTACTTC	CSAPPRGGAYEQYF	TRBV20-1	-	TRBD2	TRBJ2-7
TGTGCTAGTGGTTTGGGACACCAGGGTGAAGCTTTCTTT	CASGLGHQGEAFF	TRBV12-5	few	-	TRBJ1-1
TGTGCCAGCACCGGGGGGGCGGCGGGGAGCTCCTACGAGCAGTACTTC	CASTGGAAGSSYEQYF	TRBV6-2/TRBV6-3	-	TRBD2	TRBJ2-7
TGCGCCAGCAGCTTGGCCGAGGCTTCTCGGTATGGCTACACCTTC	CASSLAEASRYGYTF	TRBV5-1	many	-	TRBJ1-2
TGTGCCACCAGCAGAGATTGGGCAGGGAAAAACATTCAGTACTTC	CATSRDWAGKNIQYF	TRBV15	many	-	TRBJ2-4
TGTGCCAGCAGTTTACAGGGTGCCGGCGGTGGGCCCCAGCATTTT	CASSLQGAGGGPQHF	TRBV28	once	-	TRBJ1-5
TGTGCCAGCGGAACCGGGAGCGCCACCCAGTACTTT	CASGTGSATQYF	TRBV6-6	-	-	TRBJ2-5
TGCAGCGTCGTGACAGGGTTTTTCTACGAGCAGTACTTC	CSVVTGFFYEQYF	TRBV29-1	medium-sized	TRBD1	TRBJ2-7
TGTGCCAGCAGCTTCCATTCGGGGAGACAGTACTCCTACGAGCAGTACTTC	CASSFHSGRQYSYEQYF	TRBV7-2	many	-	TRBJ2-7
TGTGCCAGCAGCTTACATCAGAAAGAGACCCAGTACTTC	CASSLHQKETQYF	TRBV11-1	few	-	TRBJ2-5
TGCAGCGTTGTGAGACAGGGCAATGAGCAGTTCTTC	CSVVRQGNEQFF	TRBV29-1	many	TRBD1	TRBJ2-1
TGCGCCAGCAGCTTGGGGCGGCTAGCGGAAGAGACCCAGTACTTC	CASSLGRLAEETQYF	TRBV5-1	many	TRBD2	TRBJ2-5
TGTGCCAGCAGTTCCCGGGGCAGGGGTTCCGAGCAGTACTTC	CASSSRGRGSEQYF	TRBV7-2	many	-	TRBJ2-7
TGTGCCACCAGCGGGGCAACGGAAGAAAAACTGTTTTTT	CATSGATEEKLFF	TRBV24-1	-	-	TRBJ1-4
TGTGCCAGCAGCCAAGAAGGACTAGCGGGACAATACGAGCAGTACTTC	CASSQEGLAGQYEQYF	TRBV3-1	many	TRBD2	TRBJ2-7
TGTGCCAGCTCACCACACTTAAACTCCTACGAGCAGTACTTC	CASSPHLNSYEQYF	TRBV18	many	-	TRBJ2-7
TGTGCCAGCAGTGGAGGGACTAGCGGGCTCCAAGAGACCCAGTACTTC	CASSGGTSGLQETQYF	TRBV28	many	TRBD2	TRBJ2-5
TGCGCCAGCAGCCAGTACACAGAGGGAACGCAGTATTTT	CASSQYTEGTQYF	TRBV23-1	-	-	TRBJ2-3
TGTGCCAGCAGTTACTCGACAGGGAAGCCCGTAGCCGCCTACGAGCAGTACTTC	CASSYSTGKPVAAYEQYF	TRBV6-5	many	TRBD1	TRBJ2-7
TGTGCCAGCAGTGCTCACATAGCGGGGGACACAGATACGCAGTATTTT	CASSAHIAGDTDTQYF	TRBV2	many	TRBD2	TRBJ2-3
TGTGCCAGCAGCTTTTCCGGGCTAGAGCGGTTCGGGGCAAATTCACCCCTCCACTTT	CASSFSGLERFGANSPLHF	TRBV7-9	many	-	TRBJ1-6
TGTGCCAGCAGGTGGGGACAGGTGGGCCAAGAGACCCAGTACTTC	CASRWGQVGQETQYF	TRBV25-1	many	TRBD1	TRBJ2-5
TGTGCCAGCAGCCTCCAGGGAGAGGAGTACGAGCAGTACTTC	CASSLQGEEYEQYF	TRBV7-6	-	-	TRBJ2-7
TGCAGCGCCTGGGGGGCAAACTATGGCTACACCTTC	CSAWGANYGYTF	TRBV20-1	-	-	TRBJ1-2
TGCAGTGCTATGGAGGGGGGCAACTATGGCTACACCTTC	CSAMEGGNYGYTF	TRBV20-1	many	-	TRBJ1-2
TGCGCCAGCAGCCAAGTCTCTAGCGGGGGAATCGGGGATACGCAGTATTTT	CASSQVSSGGIGDTQYF	TRBV5-1	many	TRBD2	TRBJ2-3
TGTGCCAGCAGCCGCGATGCCTCGAGCATTCAGTACTTC	CASSRDASSIQYF	TRBV3-1	many	-	TRBJ2-4
TGCGCCAGCAGCTTGAGCGGGGCGAACACCGGGGAGCTGTTTTTT	CASSLSGANTGELFF	TRBV5-1	many	TRBD2	TRBJ2-2
TGTGCCAGCAAAGGACAGGGGTACACTGAAGCTTTCTTT	CASKGQGYTEAFF	TRBV27	many	TRBD1	TRBJ1-1
TGTGCCAGCAGTGATGCCCGGGGGGCCTATGAACAGTACTTC	CASSDARGAYEQYF	TRBV2	medium-sized	-	TRBJ2-7
TGCGCCAGCAGCTTGATGGCGGGGGACCAAGAGACCCAGTACTTC	CASSLMAGDQETQYF	TRBV5-1	many	TRBD2	TRBJ2-5
TGCGCCAGCAGCCTTACCCCGGGACCTCCTAACTATGGCTACACCTTC	CASSLTPGPPNYGYTF	TRBV4-1	many	-	TRBJ1-2
TGTGCCAGCAGCGCCCAGGTTAGAGGGAACACTGAAGCTTTCTTT	CASSAQVRGNTEAFF	TRBV9	few	-	TRBJ1-1
TGTGCCAGCGGTGATGCTGGAACAAACTCCGACTACACCTTC	CASGDAGTNSDYTF	TRBV6-6	many	-	TRBJ1-2
TGCGCCAGCAGCTTCCTGGCGGGGGGTACACAAGAGACCCAGTACTTC	CASSFLAGGTQETQYF	TRBV5-1	many	TRBD2	TRBJ2-5
TGTGCCAGCAGAGGACACATCAATCAGCCCCAGCATTTT	CASRGHINQPQHF	TRBV6-4	few	-	TRBJ1-5
TGTGCCAGCAATCTTAGCGGGAGGAGCTCCTACAATGAGCAGTTCTTC	CASNLSGRSSYNEQFF	TRBV12-3/TRBV12-4	many	TRBD2	TRBJ2-1
TGTGCCAGCAGTTTTTGGAGCGACACAGATACGCAGTATTTT	CASSFWSDTDTQYF	TRBV28	few	-	TRBJ2-3
TGTGCCAGCAGCTTACCCTTCGGGGGAACTGAAGCTTTCTTT	CASSLPFGGTEAFF	TRBV5-4	many	-	TRBJ1-1
TGTGCCAGCTCGAGCGGGACTAACACCTACGAGCAGTACTTC	CASSSGTNTYEQYF	TRBV6-1	-	TRBD2	TRBJ2-7
TGTGCCAGCTCACCACAAGGAAATGAAAAACTGTTTTTT	CASSPQGNEKLFF	TRBV18	many	-	TRBJ1-4
TGTGCCAGCAGACAAACCGGAATTTACGAGCAGTACTTC	CASRQTGIYEQYF	TRBV28	many	-	TRBJ2-7
TGTGCCAGCAGCTTATATTTTCAGTGGAGCGGGACCCAAGAGACCCAGTACTTC	CASSLYFQWSGTQETQYF	TRBV7-2	many	TRBD2	TRBJ2-5
TGCGCCAGCAGCCAAGGACTAGCCAAAAACATTCAGTACTTC	CASSQGLAKNIQYF	TRBV10-2	many	-	TRBJ2-4
TGTGCCAGCAGCTTCCTACCCCGGGCAAGCTCCTACAATGAGCAGTTCTTC	CASSFLPRASSYNEQFF	TRBV7-2	many	-	TRBJ2-1
TGTGCCAGCAGCCAAGATTGCTGGGGGGTTGAACAGTACTTC	CASSQDCWGVEQYF	TRBV4-1	many	-	TRBJ2-7
TGTGCCAGCAGCCCCCACCGAGACCGACAGGGTCTGGGATACAGGGCTGAAGCTTTCTTT	CASSPHRDRQGLGYRAEAFF	TRBV7-2	many	TRBD1	TRBJ1-1
TGTGCCAGCAGCCGACTAGCGGGGACCTACGAGCAGTACTTC	CASSRLAGTYEQYF	TRBV12-3/TRBV12-4	few	TRBD2	TRBJ2-7